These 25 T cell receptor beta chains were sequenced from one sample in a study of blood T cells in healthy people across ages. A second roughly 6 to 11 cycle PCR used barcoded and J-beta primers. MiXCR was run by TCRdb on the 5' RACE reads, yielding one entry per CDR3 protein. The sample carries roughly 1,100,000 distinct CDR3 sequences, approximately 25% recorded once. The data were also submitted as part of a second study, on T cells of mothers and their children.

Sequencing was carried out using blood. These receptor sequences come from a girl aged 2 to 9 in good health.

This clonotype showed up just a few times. The CDR3 sequence is CASSSRHGPQHF. The CDR3 DNA reads TGTGCCAGCAGTTCAAGGCACGGGCCCCAGCATTTT. J is TRBJ1-5 and V is TRBV12-3 or TRBV12-4; D unclear. Trimming removed 4 bases from V and 9 bases from J, with 10 bases in between. CDR3 length: 12 amino acids.

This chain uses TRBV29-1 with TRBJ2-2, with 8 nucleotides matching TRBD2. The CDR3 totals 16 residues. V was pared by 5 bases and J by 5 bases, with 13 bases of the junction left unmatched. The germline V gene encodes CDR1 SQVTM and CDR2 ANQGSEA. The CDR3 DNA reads TGCAGCGTTTCCGCCGGACCGGGAGGGCCGACCGGGGAGCTGTTTTTT. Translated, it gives CSVSAGPGGPTGELFF.

CDR3 sequence: CASSLLTSGEADTQYF. The CDR3 coding sequence is TGTGCCAGCAGCTTGCTGACTAGCGGGGAGGCAGATACGCAGTATTTT. The chain employs TRBV13 and TRBJ2-3, with 11 bases fitting TRBD2. The CDR3 runs 16 residues. The V gene's germline CDR1 is PRHDT and CDR2 FYEKMQ (reference sequence). The V and J ends lost 3 bases and 4 bases, in that order; junction bases with no gene match: 6. Looking up the rest from reference TRBV13 and TRBJ2-3 gives the full variable domain: AAGVIQSPRHLIKEKRETATLKCYPIPRHDTVYWYQQGPGQDPQFLISFYEKMQSDKGSIPDRFSAQQFSDYHSELNMSSLELGDSALYFCASSLLTSGEADTQYFGPGTRLTVL.

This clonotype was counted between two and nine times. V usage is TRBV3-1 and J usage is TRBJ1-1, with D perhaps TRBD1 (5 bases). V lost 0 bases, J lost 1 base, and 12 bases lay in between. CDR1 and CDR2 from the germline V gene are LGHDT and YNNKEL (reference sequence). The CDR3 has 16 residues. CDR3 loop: CASSQDKAGSNTEAFF. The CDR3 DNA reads TGTGCCAGCAGCCAAGATAAAGCAGGGTCGAACACTGAAGCTTTCTTT.

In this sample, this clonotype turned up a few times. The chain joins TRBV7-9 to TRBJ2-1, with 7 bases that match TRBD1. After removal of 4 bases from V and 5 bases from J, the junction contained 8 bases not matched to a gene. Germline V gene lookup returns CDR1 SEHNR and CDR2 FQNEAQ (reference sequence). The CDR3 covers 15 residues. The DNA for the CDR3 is TGTGCCAGCAGCTCAAGACAGGGTCAGCACAATGAGCAGTTCTTC. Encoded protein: CASSSRQGQHNEQFF. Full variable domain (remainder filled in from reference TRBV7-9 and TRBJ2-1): DTGVSQNPRHKITKRGQNVTFRCDPISEHNRLYWYRQTLGQGPEFLTYFQNEAQLEKSRLLSDRFSAERPKGSFSTLEIQRTEQGDSAMYLCASSSRQGQHNEQFFGPGTRLTVL.

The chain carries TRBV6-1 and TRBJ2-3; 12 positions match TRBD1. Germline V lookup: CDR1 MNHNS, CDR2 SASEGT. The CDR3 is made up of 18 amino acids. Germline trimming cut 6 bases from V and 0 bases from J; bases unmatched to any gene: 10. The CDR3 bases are TGTGCCAGCAGGCGCCTCCGGGACAGGGGGCTGAGCACAGATACGCAGTATTTT. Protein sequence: CASRRLRDRGLSTDTQYF.

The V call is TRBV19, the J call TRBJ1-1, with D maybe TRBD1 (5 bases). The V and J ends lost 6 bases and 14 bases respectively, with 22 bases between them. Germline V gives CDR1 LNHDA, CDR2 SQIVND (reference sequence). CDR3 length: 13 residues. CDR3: CASSLRAAAGNFF. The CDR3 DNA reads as TGTGCCAGTAGCCTTCGGGCGGCAGCAGGGAACTTCTTT.

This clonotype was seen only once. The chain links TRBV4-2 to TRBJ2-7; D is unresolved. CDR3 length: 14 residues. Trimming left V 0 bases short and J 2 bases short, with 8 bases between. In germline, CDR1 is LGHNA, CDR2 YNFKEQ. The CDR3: CASSQDASAYEQYF. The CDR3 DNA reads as TGTGCCAGCAGCCAAGATGCCAGCGCCTACGAGCAGTACTTC.

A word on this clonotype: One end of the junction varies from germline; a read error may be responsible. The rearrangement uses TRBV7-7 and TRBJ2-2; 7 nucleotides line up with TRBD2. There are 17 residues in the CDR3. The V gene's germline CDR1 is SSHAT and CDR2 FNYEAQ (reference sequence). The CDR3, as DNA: TGTGCTAGCAGCCCAGATCTAGCGGAGACGGACACCGGGGAGCTGTTTTTT. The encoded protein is CASSPDLAETDTGELFF.

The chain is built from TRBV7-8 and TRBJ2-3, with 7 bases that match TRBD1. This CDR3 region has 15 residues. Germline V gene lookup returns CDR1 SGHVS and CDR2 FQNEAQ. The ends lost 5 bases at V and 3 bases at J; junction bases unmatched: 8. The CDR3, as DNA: TGTGCCAGCAGCCTAAGACAGGGCCGAACAGATACGCAGTATTTT. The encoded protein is CASSLRQGRTDTQYF. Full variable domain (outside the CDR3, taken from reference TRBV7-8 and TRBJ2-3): GAGVSQSPRYKVAKRGQDVALRCDPISGHVSLFWYQQALGQGPEFLTYFQNEAQLDKSGLPSDRFFAERPEGSVSTLKIQRTQQEDSAVYLCASSLRQGRTDTQYFGPGTRLTVL.

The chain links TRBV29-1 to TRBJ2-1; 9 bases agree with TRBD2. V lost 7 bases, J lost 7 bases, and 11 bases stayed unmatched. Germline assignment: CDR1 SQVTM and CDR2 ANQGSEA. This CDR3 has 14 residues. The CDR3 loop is CSADPSGAGNEQFF. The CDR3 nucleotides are TGCAGCGCGGACCCTAGCGGGGCTGGGAATGAGCAGTTCTTC.

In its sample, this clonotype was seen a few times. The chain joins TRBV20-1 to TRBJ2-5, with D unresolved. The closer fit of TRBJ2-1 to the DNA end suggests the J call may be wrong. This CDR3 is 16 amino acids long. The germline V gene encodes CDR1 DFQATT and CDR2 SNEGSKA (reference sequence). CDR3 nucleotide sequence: TGCAGTGCTAGCCCCAGTCCTACGTCCCAACACAATGAGCAGTTCTTC. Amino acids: CSASPSPTSQHNEQFF.

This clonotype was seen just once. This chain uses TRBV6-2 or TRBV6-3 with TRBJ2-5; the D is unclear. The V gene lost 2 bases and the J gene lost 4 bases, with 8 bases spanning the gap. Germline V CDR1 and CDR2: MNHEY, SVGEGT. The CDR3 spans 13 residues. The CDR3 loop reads CASSYIQGETQYF. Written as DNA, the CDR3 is TGTGCCAGCAGTTACATACAAGGAGAGACCCAGTACTTC.

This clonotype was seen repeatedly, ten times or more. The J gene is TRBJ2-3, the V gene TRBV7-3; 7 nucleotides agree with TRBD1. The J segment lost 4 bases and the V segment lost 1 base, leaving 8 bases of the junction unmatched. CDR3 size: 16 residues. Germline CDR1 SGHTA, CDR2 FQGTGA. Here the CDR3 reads CASSLIGGASPDTQYF. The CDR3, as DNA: TGTGCCAGCAGCTTAATAGGGGGCGCGAGCCCAGATACGCAGTATTTT. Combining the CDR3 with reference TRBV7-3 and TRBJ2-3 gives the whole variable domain GAGVSQTPSNKVTEKGKYVELRCDPISGHTALYWYRQSLGQGPEFLIYFQGTGAADDSGLPNDRFFAVRPEGSVSTLKIQRTERGDSAVYLCASSLIGGASPDTQYFGPGTRLTVL.

The CDR3 sequence: CSARDLGGDLYEQYF. The CDR3 DNA reads as TGCAGTGCTAGAGATCTCGGGGGGGACCTCTACGAGCAGTACTTC. V usage is TRBV20-1 and J usage is TRBJ2-7; TRBD2 matches 8 bases. The CDR3 sequence is 15 residues long. From germline, CDR1 is DFQATT and CDR2 SNEGSKA (reference sequence). V was pared by 0 bases and J by 3 bases, with 7 bases of the junction left unmatched.

The CDR3, as DNA: TGTGCCAGCAGTCCTATACAGGGTCTTGTGGATGAGCAGTTCTTC. Translation gives CASSPIQGLVDEQFF. The chain joins TRBV12-3 or TRBV12-4 to TRBJ2-1, with D possibly TRBD1 on 6 matching bases. The CDR3 is made up of 15 amino acids. V was cut by 5 bases and J by 8 bases, with 19 bases left in between.

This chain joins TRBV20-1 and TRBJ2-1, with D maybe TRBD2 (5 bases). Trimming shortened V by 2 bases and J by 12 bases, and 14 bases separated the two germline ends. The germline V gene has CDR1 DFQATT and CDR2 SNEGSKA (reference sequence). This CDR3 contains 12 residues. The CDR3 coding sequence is TGCAGTGCTAGAATGATCGGGGAGTGGCAGTTCTTC. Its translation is CSARMIGEWQFF.

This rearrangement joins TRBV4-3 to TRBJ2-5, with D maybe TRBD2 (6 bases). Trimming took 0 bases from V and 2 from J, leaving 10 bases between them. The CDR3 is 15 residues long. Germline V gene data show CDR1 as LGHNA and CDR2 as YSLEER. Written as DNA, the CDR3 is TGCGCCAGCAGCCAAGAGGCGCGGGGACAAGAGACCCAGTACTTC. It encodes CASSQEARGQETQYF.

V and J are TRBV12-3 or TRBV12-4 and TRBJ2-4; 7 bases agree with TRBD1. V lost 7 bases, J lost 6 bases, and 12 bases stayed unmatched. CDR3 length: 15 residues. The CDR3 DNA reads TGTGCCAGCACCGAGACAGGGACGGGTCGAAACATTCAGTACTTC. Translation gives CASTETGTGRNIQYF.

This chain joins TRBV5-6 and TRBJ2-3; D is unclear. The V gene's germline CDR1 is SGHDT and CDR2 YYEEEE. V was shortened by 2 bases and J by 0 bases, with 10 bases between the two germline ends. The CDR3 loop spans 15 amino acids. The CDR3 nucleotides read TGTGCCAGCAGCTTTGAACCGAGGAGCACAGATACGCAGTATTTT. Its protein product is CASSFEPRSTDTQYF.

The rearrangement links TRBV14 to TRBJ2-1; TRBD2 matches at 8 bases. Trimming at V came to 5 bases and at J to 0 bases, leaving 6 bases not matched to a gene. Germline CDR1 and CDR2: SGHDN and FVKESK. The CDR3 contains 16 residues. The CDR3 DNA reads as TGTGCCAGCAGCAAGCTCGGGGGGGTCTCCTACAATGAGCAGTTCTTC. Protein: CASSKLGGVSYNEQFF.

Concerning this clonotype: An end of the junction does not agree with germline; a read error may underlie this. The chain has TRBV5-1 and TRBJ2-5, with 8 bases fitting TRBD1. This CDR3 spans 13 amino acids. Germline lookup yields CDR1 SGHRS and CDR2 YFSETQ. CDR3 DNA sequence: TGCGCCAGCTCGGTGGAGGGCCGGGACAGGTCGCTCTTC. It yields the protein CASSVEGRDRSLF.

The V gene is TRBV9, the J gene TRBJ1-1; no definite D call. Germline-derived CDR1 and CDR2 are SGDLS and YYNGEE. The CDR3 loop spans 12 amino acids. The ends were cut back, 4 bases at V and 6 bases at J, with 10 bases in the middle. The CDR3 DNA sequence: TGTGCCAGCAGCCGGACCGCTTCTGAAGCTTTCTTT. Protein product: CASSRTASEAFF.

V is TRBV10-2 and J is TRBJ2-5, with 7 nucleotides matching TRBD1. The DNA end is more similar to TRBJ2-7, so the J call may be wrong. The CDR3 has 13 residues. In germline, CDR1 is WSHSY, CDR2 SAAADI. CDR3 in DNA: TGCGCCAGCAGTGAAGGGGGCAAGCGCGAGCAGTACTTC. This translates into CASSEGGKREQYF.

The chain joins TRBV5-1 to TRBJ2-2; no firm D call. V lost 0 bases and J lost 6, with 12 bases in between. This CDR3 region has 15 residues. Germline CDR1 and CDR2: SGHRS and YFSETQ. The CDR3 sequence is CASSLEMTEAGELFF. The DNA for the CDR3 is TGCGCCAGCAGCTTGGAGATGACCGAAGCCGGGGAGCTGTTTTTT.